The rows below give T cell receptor beta chains drawn from one sample of a study of cytomegalovirus exposure and HLA in healthy donors. Assay: immunoSEQ multiplex PCR; the TCRdb copy retains only in-frame clones and omits some. Here the sample spans about 140,000 clones, roughly 70% being singletons. The material sequenced was PBMCs. The receptors come from a young man in good health and CMV-seropositive. CDR3s include the opening cysteine and the closing phenylalanine or tryptophan. The D gene is left open where the match is weak. Not every row has a clone size; where given, it reads once, few, many or a size class.

TRBJ1-5,NA,TRBD1,TRBV30,TGTGCCTACCAGGGGGCGGGGCAGCCCCAGCATTTT,CAYQGAGQPQHF
TRBJ2-2,once,TRBD1,TRBV7-3,TGTGCCAGCAGCCTGGACAGGGGGCTGGGCACCGGGGAGCTGTTTTTT,CASSLDRGLGTGELFF
TRBJ1-5,NA,NA,TRBV4-1,TGCGCCAGCAGCCAAGAAGGCAGGCAGCCCCAGCATTTT,CASSQEGRQPQHF
TRBJ1-3,NA,NA,TRBV21-1,TGTGCCAGCAGCTCGATACAGCCCATCTCTGGAAACACCATATATTTT,CASSSIQPISGNTIYF
TRBJ1-1,NA,NA,TRBV11-3,TGTGCCAGCAGCTTGGGGAGGGACACTGAAGCTTTCTTT,CASSLGRDTEAFF
TRBJ1-5,NA,NA,TRBV29-1,TGCAGCGTTGCGGACCAGGGCTCCCAGCCCCAGCATTTT,CSVADQGSQPQHF
TRBJ2-3,NA,NA,TRBV7-9,TGTGCCAGCAGCCCACAGAGATGGGGCACAGATACGCAGTATTTT,CASSPQRWGTDTQYF
TRBJ2-1,NA,NA,TRBV19,TGTGCCAGTAGCATCGGAGATCCAGGGGGGAGTGAGCAGTTCTTC,CASSIGDPGGSEQFF
TRBJ1-2,NA,TRBD1,TRBV5-6,TGTGCCAGCAGCGAAACCGGGACAGGGCCCTATGGCTACACCTTC,CASSETGTGPYGYTF
TRBJ2-1,NA,NA,TRBV27,TGTGCCAGCAGTCCCCAGGTGGGTCCGGATGAGCAGTTCTTC,CASSPQVGPDEQFF
TRBJ2-7,NA,NA,TRBV10-2,TGCGCCAGCAGTGATCCTAGTTGGGCGGGATCCTACGAGCAGTACTTC,CASSDPSWAGSYEQYF
TRBJ1-5,few,NA,TRBV18,TGTGCCAGCTCACCGAGGGGGTCTGAAAGCAATCAGCCCCAGCATTTT,CASSPRGSESNQPQHF
TRBJ2-1,NA,TRBD2,TRBV28,TGTGCCAGCAGTTTTTGGGAGGGGACCTACAATGAGCAGTTCTTC,CASSFWEGTYNEQFF
TRBJ2-2,few,NA,TRBV6-6,TGTGCCAGCAGTTACCCAAACACCGGGGAGCTGTTTTTT,CASSYPNTGELFF
TRBJ2-3,few,TRBD1,TRBV5-4,TGTGCCAGCAGCGGCGGACAGGGGGGAGATACGCAGTATTTT,CASSGGQGGDTQYF
TRBJ2-1,NA,TRBD1,TRBV9,TGTGCCAGCAGCGTACAGGGGGTATACAATGAGCAGTTCTTC,CASSVQGVYNEQFF
TRBJ2-3,NA,NA,TRBV27,TGTGCCAGCAGTTTATCCCTAGCTTTCACAGATACGCAGTATTTT,CASSLSLAFTDTQYF
TRBJ2-7,once,NA,TRBV6-5,TGTGCCAGCAGGGGGCTAAACTACGAGCAGTACTTC,CASRGLNYEQYF
TRBJ1-2,few,NA,TRBV2,TGTGCCGGGAGGGAAAACAACTATGGCTACACCTTC,CAGRENNYGYTF
TRBJ2-7,few,TRBD2,TRBV29-1,TGCAGCGTTGAAGCCCCGCGGGGGGAGACCTACGAGCAGTACTTC,CSVEAPRGETYEQYF
TRBJ2-7,NA,TRBD2,TRBV13,TGTGCCAGCAGCTTAGGTATGGGGGAGGGCGAGCAGTACTTC,CASSLGMGEGEQYF
TRBJ2-7,NA,TRBD2,TRBV15,TGTGCCACCAGCAGAGATGCTAGCGGCTCCTACGAGCAGTACTTC,CATSRDASGSYEQYF